This T cell receptor (beta chain) emerged from a study of T cells in Graves' hyperthyroidism and ophthalmopathy. The study's findings and limits: In blood, most of the thyroid clonotypes expanded above 0.001 were also present.

Ophthalmopathy in the patients scored at least 3 on Clinical Activity Score and at least 4 on NOSPECS grade, lasting under 3 months. For the diagnoses, clinical symptoms, serum thyroxine and TRAb, thyroid ultrasound and orbital computed tomography were used. Each 10 ml fresh peripheral blood draw supplied the PBMCs. Concerning this clonotype: Antigen specificity is unknown.

Amplified regions were TCR beta CDR3 sequences from RNA transcripts. HTBI primers were the set used in a first-round RT-PCR of the TCR CDR3. In TCRdb, the multiplex PCR reads were re-called with MiXCR into one record per CDR3 protein. This repertoire shows 300,000 to 450,000 distinct CDR3 sequences, less than 20% found once; its top ten account for over 35%. The germline V gene encodes CDR1 MNHNS and CDR2 SASEGT. The CDR3 sequence is 12 residues long. Trimming removed 7 bases at V and 3 bases at J, with 9 bases between. Sequenced: blood. The gene calls are TRBV6-1 and TRBJ1-2; possibly TRBD1 for D (5 bases). The TCR sequence derives from a man between 18 and 29 years old with Graves' ophthalmopathy. The CDR3 loop reads CASNAGYYGYTF. The CDR3 nucleotides read TGTGCCAGCAACGCAGGGTACTATGGCTACACCTTC.